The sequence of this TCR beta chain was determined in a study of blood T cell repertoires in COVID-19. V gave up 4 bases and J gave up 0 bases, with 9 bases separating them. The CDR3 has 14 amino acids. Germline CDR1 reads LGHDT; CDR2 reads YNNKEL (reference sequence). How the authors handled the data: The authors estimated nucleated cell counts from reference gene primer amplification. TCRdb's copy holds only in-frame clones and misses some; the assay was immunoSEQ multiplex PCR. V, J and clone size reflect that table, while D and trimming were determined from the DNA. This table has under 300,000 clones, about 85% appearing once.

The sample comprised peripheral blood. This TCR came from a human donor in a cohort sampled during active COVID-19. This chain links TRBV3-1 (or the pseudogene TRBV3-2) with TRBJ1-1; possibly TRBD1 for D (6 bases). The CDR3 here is CASSLQGLNTEAFF. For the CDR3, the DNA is TGTGCCAGCAGCCTACAGGGCCTGAACACTGAAGCTTTCTTT.